The 19 T cell receptor beta chains below were found in one sample sequenced in a study of blood T cell repertoires in COVID-19. The table came from immunoSEQ multiplex PCR; TCRdb's copy has only in-frame clones and leaves some out. Of 95,000 to 110,000 clones listed, roughly 90% are singletons. Sequencing was done on a sample of peripheral blood. These receptors came from a woman aged 60-70 years with acute or convalescent COVID-19.

V usage is TRBV6-5 and J usage is TRBJ2-5; D remains ambiguous. Germline values: CDR1 MNHEY, CDR2 SVGAGI. V lost 2 bases and J lost 2, with 9 bases in between. There are 14 residues in the CDR3. Written as DNA, the CDR3 is TGTGCCAGCAGTTACATTGGGCAGCAAGAGACCCAGTACTTC. This encodes CASSYIGQQETQYF.

This chain links TRBV5-5 with TRBJ2-7; no clear D. CDR1 SGHKS and CDR2 YYEKEE come from the germline V gene (reference sequence). This CDR3 has 13 amino acids. Trimming removed 1 base from V and 2 bases from J, with 7 bases in between. CDR3 residues: CASSLRQAYEQYF. As DNA, the CDR3 is TGTGCCAGCAGCTTGCGGCAGGCCTACGAGCAGTACTTC. Looking up the rest from reference TRBV5-5 and TRBJ2-7 gives the full variable domain: DAGVTQSPTHLIKTRGQQVTLRCSPISGHKSVSWYQQVLGQGPQFIFQYYEKEERGRGNFPDRFSARQFPNYSSELNVNALLLGDSALYLCASSLRQAYEQYFGPGTRLTVT.

Details on this clone: Other DNA sequences of this sample code for an identical CDR3. The chain has TRBV7-8 and TRBJ2-1; TRBD2 aligns across 8 bases. V lost 4 bases to trimming and J lost 0 bases; unmatched junction nucleotides: 14. Germline V gene sequence: CDR1 SGHVS, CDR2 FQNEAQ. There are 19 residues in the CDR3. CDR3 sequence (DNA): TGTGCCAGCAGCTCGAGGGCCAGCGGGAGCCTGAGCTCCTACAATGAGCAGTTCTTC. Residues: CASSSRASGSLSSYNEQFF.

This chain uses TRBV6-6 with TRBJ2-2, with D perhaps TRBD1 (7 bases). The CDR3 runs to 15 residues. Per the germline V gene, CDR1 is MNHNY and CDR2 is SVGAGI (reference sequence). Trimming stripped 5 bases from V and 7 bases from J, with 17 bases between. For the CDR3, the DNA is TGTGCCAGCAGTCCCGACAGGGCGGGAAGCGGGGAGCTGTTTTTT. Protein sequence: CASSPDRAGSGELFF.

The chain recombines TRBV11-3 with TRBJ2-1, with 8 bases lining up with TRBD1. This CDR3 contains 15 residues. Germline V gives CDR1 SGHNT, CDR2 YENEEA. V was clipped by 2 bases and J by 9 bases; unmatched bases: 9. In DNA form, the CDR3 reads TGTGCCAGCAGCTTACAGGGGGCGGGGTACGGTGAGCAGTTCTTC. Translating gives CASSLQGAGYGEQFF.

In its sample, this clone was seen once. The gene calls are TRBV4-2 and TRBJ2-1; 8 nucleotides match TRBD2. The CDR3 runs 17 residues. CDR1 and CDR2 (germline): LGHNA, YNFKEQ. The V gene end was trimmed by 0 bases and the J gene end by 2 bases; junction bases not matched to a gene: 6. The CDR3 nucleotides read TGTGCCAGCAGCCAAGAGGCTAGCGGGTTTACCTACAATGAGCAGTTCTTC. Its translation is CASSQEASGFTYNEQFF.

The CDR3 region has the DNA TGTGCCAGCAGCTTCATAGATCAGCCCCAGCATTTT. Its translation is CASSFIDQPQHF. The chain couples TRBV7-9 to TRBJ1-5, with D hard to call. The germline CDR1 and CDR2 sequences are SEHNR and FQNEAQ (reference sequence). With 3 bases removed from V and 5 bases from J, the gap between germline ends came to 5 bases. CDR3 length: 12 residues.

The chain carries TRBV6-5 and TRBJ1-5, with D perhaps TRBD1 (6 bases). This CDR3 has 14 amino acids. Germline values: CDR1 MNHEY, CDR2 SVGAGI. Trimming pared 4 bases from V and 5 bases from J, leaving 12 bases between. This CDR3 reads CASSSGGRDQPQHF. CDR3 sequence (DNA): TGTGCCAGCAGTTCCGGGGGGCGCGATCAGCCCCAGCATTTT.

This chain connects TRBV5-1 to TRBJ2-7, with TRBD1 matching over 9 bases. CDR3 length equals 14 residues. Germline CDR1 reads SGHRS; CDR2 reads YFSETQ. V lost 4 bases to trimming and J lost 1 base; unmatched junction nucleotides: 3. CDR3 in amino acids: CASSPGQGSYEQYF. CDR3 sequence (DNA): TGCGCCAGCAGCCCGGGACAGGGTTCCTACGAGCAGTACTTC.

The chain recombines TRBV5-1 with TRBJ2-1; possibly TRBD2 for D (6 bases). This CDR3 has 15 amino acids. Germline CDR1 SGHRS, CDR2 YFSETQ. V was trimmed by 4 bases and J by 2 bases, leaving 13 bases between them. CDR3 sequence: CASSRGGTTYNEQFF. For the CDR3, the DNA is TGCGCCAGCAGCCGGGGCGGGACCACCTACAATGAGCAGTTCTTC. Based on the CDR3 plus reference TRBV5-1 and TRBJ2-1, the full variable domain is KAGVTQTPRYLIKTRGQQVTLSCSPISGHRSVSWYQQTPGQGLQFLFEYFSETQRNKGNFPGRFSGRQFSNSRSEMNVSTLELGDSALYLCASSRGGTTYNEQFFGPGTRLTVL.

The rearrangement joins TRBV10-3 to TRBJ1-2; D remains ambiguous. Trimming left V 2 bases short and J 1 base short, with 5 bases between. The CDR3 contains 13 residues. The germline V gene has CDR1 ENHRY and CDR2 SYGVKD. This CDR3 is CAISEPVNYGYTF. CDR3 bases: TGTGCCATCAGTGAGCCCGTTAACTATGGCTACACCTTC.

This sequence joins TRBV7-9 and TRBJ2-2; 12 bases align to TRBD2. Per germline, CDR1 SEHNR and CDR2 FQNEAQ (reference sequence). This CDR3 has 17 residues. Trimming removed 5 bases from V and 5 bases from J; junction bases left unmatched: 9. The CDR3 spells CASSPLGLAGLTGELFF. The CDR3 region has the DNA TGTGCCAGCAGCCCACTAGGACTAGCGGGACTTACCGGGGAGCTGTTTTTT. The variable domain in full, completed from reference TRBV7-9 and TRBJ2-2, reads DTGVSQNPRHKITKRGQNVTFRCDPISEHNRLYWYRQTLGQGPEFLTYFQNEAQLEKSRLLSDRFSAERPKGSFSTLEIQRTEQGDSAMYLCASSPLGLAGLTGELFFGEGSRLTVL.

J is TRBJ1-1 and V is TRBV5-4; weak D call: TRBD1 (6 bases). V lost 2 bases to trimming and J lost 4 bases, with 12 bases between them. The germline CDR1 and CDR2 sequences are SGHNT and YYREEE (reference sequence). The CDR3 is 14 residues long. CDR3: CASSLRGGSTEAFF. The DNA of the CDR3 is TGTGCCAGCAGCTTAAGGGGGGGTAGCACTGAAGCTTTCTTT. Combining the CDR3 with reference TRBV5-4 and TRBJ1-1 gives the whole variable domain ETGVTQSPTHLIKTRGQQVTLRCSSQSGHNTVSWYQQALGQGPQFIFQYYREEENGRGNFPPRFSGLQFPNYSSELNVNALELDDSALYLCASSLRGGSTEAFFGQGTRLTVV.

V usage is TRBV6-5 and J usage is TRBJ1-2; D call uncertain. The V end lost 7 bases, the J end lost 4 bases, and 7 bases lay between the germline ends. This CDR3 contains 11 residues. Germline CDR1 reads MNHEY; CDR2 reads SVGAGI. CDR3 sequence: CASNGIYGYTF. The CDR3 DNA is TGTGCCAGCAACGGGATCTATGGCTACACCTTC.

This clone was detected once. The CDR3 here is CASSSYGGDETQYF. The DNA for the CDR3 is TGTGCCAGCAGCTCCTATGGGGGGGACGAGACCCAGTACTTC. The chain combines TRBV5-6 with TRBJ2-5, with TRBD2 matching over 7 bases. Germline V gene lookup returns CDR1 SGHDT and CDR2 YYEEEE. CDR3 length: 14 residues. V dropped 3 bases and J dropped 5; count of bases not matched to a gene: 7.

This clone came up once. Other DNA sequences of this sample code for an identical CDR3. The genes are TRBV12-3 or TRBV12-4 and TRBJ2-1; D uncertain. With 2 bases removed from V and 6 bases from J, the gap between germline ends came to 2 bases. The CDR3 extends over 11 amino acids. CDR3 residues: CASSLLNEQFF. The CDR3 bases are TGTGCCAGCAGTTTACTCAATGAGCAGTTCTTC.

This clone was detected only a few times. This chain links TRBV28 with TRBJ1-2; 10 bases are shared with TRBD1. Germline V gene data show CDR1 as MDHEN and CDR2 as SYDVKM. CDR3 length: 14 amino acids. V was clipped by 3 bases and J by 6 bases; unmatched bases: 4. The CDR3 here is CASSLTGGSHGYTF. The CDR3, as DNA: TGTGCCAGCAGTTTGACAGGGGGCTCGCATGGCTACACCTTC.

The genes are TRBV7-2 and TRBJ1-2; perhaps TRBD1 as D (5 bases). This CDR3 has 16 amino acids. CDR1 and CDR2 from the germline V gene are SGHTA and FQGNSA. V was trimmed by 1 base and J by 4 bases, leaving 16 bases between them. The chain's CDR3 is CASSLGPGGTRYGYTF. The CDR3 DNA follows: TGTGCCAGCAGCTTAGGCCCCGGAGGGACTCGCTATGGCTACACCTTC.

The rearrangement links TRBV19 to TRBJ1-5, with a possible D match to TRBD1 (6 bases). Trimming pared 5 bases from V and 0 bases from J, leaving 20 bases between. Germline-derived CDR1 and CDR2 are LNHDA and SQIVND (reference sequence). The CDR3 loop spans 18 amino acids. CDR3 sequence (DNA): TGTGCCAGTAGTCCTGGAGACAGGAATCCTTATAGCAATCAGCCCCAGCATTTT. Translated: CASSPGDRNPYSNQPQHF.